This section outlines one T cell receptor beta chain sequence together with its context. Its target is unknown. These data are taken from a study of beta chain features in type 1 diabetes. Study-level background: Cell yields, gender and age were similar in healthy donors and patients.

General study points: Across patients, naive, central memory and Treg TCRB repertoires exhibited apparently greater similarity than was observed across healthy donors.

Sorting of CD4+ naive, central memory, regulatory and stem cell-like memory cells was performed via CD45RO/CCR7/CD25/CD127/CD95/CD27. Every sorted population was more than 95% pure. The CDR3 length is 16 residues. Trimming cost V 2 bases and J 2 bases; bases outside gene matches: 8. Germline lookup yields CDR1 SGDLS and CDR2 YYNGEE. The authors reverse transcribed all of the isolated RNA, so sequencing captured expressed TCRB transcripts. Using immunoSEQ multiplex PCR, the repertoire was profiled, and TCRdb retains in-frame clones only, with some absent. The sample contains 900,000 or so clones, 15% to 20% of which appear only once.

The sequenced material came from naive CD4+ T cells from blood. The gene calls are TRBV9 and TRBJ2-3, with 7 bases matching TRBD2. The sequence came from a woman aged 18-35 years in good health. CDR3 nucleotides: TGTGCCAGCAGCGTTGGGGGGAGGGCCCTCACAGATACGCAGTATTTT. This encodes CASSVGGRALTDTQYF.